This T cell receptor (beta chain) was captured in a study of shared clonotypes between healthy human individuals (dated by TCRdb to about 2020). With regard to the full study: The cohort included a few men and a couple of women between 18 and 49 years of age. Each donor's leukapheresis produced roughly between roughly 0.94 and 9.5 billion PBMCs. To increase sequencing depth and limit assay-specific biases, TCR repertoire library preparation and sequencing were carried out by different laboratories using diverse techniques. For each donor, CD4 naive and CD4 memory were each given three plates, CD8 naive was given two plates, and CD8 memory was given one plate. The study deeply sequenced blood TCR repertoires of five healthy adults to estimate repertoire size and the extent of clonotype sharing between individuals. General conclusions and limits of the study: Clonotypes shared by all four sorted-subset donors showed higher generation probabilities than non-shared clonotypes. Sharing across several donors was observed for about 5% of naive CD4, over 3% of naive CD8, 2% to 2.5% of memory CD4, and around 0.4% of memory CD8 clonotypes. The small number of donors limited the genetic and exposure-history diversity represented. Sampling was restricted to blood, and TCR repertoires in tissues likely differ from the TCR repertoires found in blood. Based on pairwise subsampling, the degree of clonotype sharing among donors was expected to be affected by sequencing depth. Larger estimated clonotype richness was generally found for naive subsets than for memory subsets. Rarefaction of sorted-subset datasets indicated incomplete sequencing despite the large sequencing depth.

With regard to this clone: The specificity of this receptor is unknown. No much larger clone is present one base from it, and per-base qualities are unavailable.

The germline V gene encodes CDR1 SGDLS and CDR2 YYNGEE. The V end gives up 2 bases and the J end 6 bases, leaving 15 bases in the junction not matched to a gene. The CDR3 measures 20 amino acids from cysteine to phenylalanine. Only the CDR3 DNA stays, 60 bases, in frame from base 1. The donors were healthy, HIV-negative adults with no recently reported acute infections or vaccinations. All donors were Caucasian adults living in Nashville, Tennessee, USA. CD4+ T cells were enriched by magnetic negative selection, after which naive cells were positively selected on CD45RA and the negative fraction was taken as the memory subset. After blood collection by leukapheresis, PBMCs were isolated using Ficoll-Histopaque density gradient centrifugation and then cryopreserved in the vapor phase of liquid nitrogen. Analytical flow cytometry was used to check the purity and quantity of each magnetically sorted T cell population. Genomic DNA was isolated from every sorted fraction and measured by UV absorbance on a Nanodrop 2000c.

Using the deep immunoSEQ assay, TCR CDR3 regions were amplified from genomic DNA by multiplex PCR. Extracted genomic DNA from each cell subset was spread evenly across all wells of several immunoSEQ 96-well plates, with each plate serving as a replicate. Each replicate PCR for sorted subsets received roughly 0.2 ug genomic DNA, equal to tens of thousands of T cell genomes. Purified libraries were quantified with a Qubit 3.0 fluorometer, sized on a Bioanalyzer 2100, and re-quantified with the KAPA Library Quantification kit. Every immunoSEQ 96-well plate was sequenced on a separate single-read 150-cycle Illumina NextSeq 550 flow cell. The original methods were these. The immunoSEQ output contained only junctional sequences without quality scores, so filtering could not match that applied to full-length reads. Sequences were annotated with PyIR, a Python wrapper for IgBLAST v1.9, and V/J genes and CDR3 were assigned using IMGT germline references. Reads with weak V/J assignments (E-value above 1e-6), missing CDR3, stop codons, out-of-frame junctions, or ambiguous translated residues were removed. V3J clonotypes were defined as sequences sharing an identical inferred V gene, J gene, and CDR3 amino acid sequence. Percentage overlap between repertoires was calculated by dividing the number of shared unique clonotypes by the size of the smaller repertoire. RTK rarefaction, the Chao1 estimator, and Recon v2.1 estimates of unobserved clonotypes were used to assess repertoire richness. OLGA was used to compute generation probabilities for all TCRbeta clonotypes that the gDNA method yielded from a few donors. In its TCRdb copy, this immuneACCESS table keeps in-frame sequences only and misses some clones. Where compared with another copy, unresolved V genes explain less than half of these, and the others have no known cause. The V and J calls and clone size were taken over from that table, and D and trimming were inferred from the DNA. This sample holds over 1.4 million clones; around 97% were observed only once. The biggest ten clones account for roughly 1.2% of the sample.

The receptor chain draws on TRBV9 and TRBJ2-2; the central 14 bases match TRBD2. The source of this sequence is a man under 40 in good health. The specimen was naive CD4+ T cells sorted from blood. The sample's cell subset or site label is to be understood as: CD45RA+ positively selected. The DNA sequence is as follows: TGTGCCAGCAGCGTTTCCCTAGCCACCGGGACTAGCGGGAGACCCGGGGAGCTGTTTTTT. The resulting protein is CASSVSLATGTSGRPGELFF. Reference TRBV9 and TRBJ2-2 proteins supply the regions before and after the CDR3; the full variable domain is: DSGVTQTPKHLITATGQRVTLRCSPRSGDLSVYWYQQSLDQGLQFLIQYYNGEERAKGNILERFSAQQFPDLHSELNLSSLELGDSALYFCASSVSLATGTSGRPGELFFGEGSRLTVL.